These 12 T cell receptor beta chains originate from one sample sequenced in a study of cytomegalovirus exposure and HLA in healthy donors. TCRdb's table, derived via immunoSEQ multiplex PCR, lists solely in-frame clones and lacks some. The sample carries hundreds of thousands of clones, roughly 87% recorded once. Source material: PBMCs. The receptors originated from a woman in her 30s in good health and CMV-seronegative.

V gene TRBV28 combines with J gene TRBJ1-3; D may be TRBD1 (5 bases). Trimming took 8 bases from V and 3 from J, leaving 17 bases between them. This CDR3 has 15 amino acids. Per germline, CDR1 MDHEN and CDR2 SYDVKM. CDR3 DNA: TGTGCCAGCTCTCGCCCGGGAACAGGTGGAAACACCATATATTTT. As protein: CASSRPGTGGNTIYF. The full variable domain, completed using reference TRBV28 and TRBJ1-3, is DVKVTQSSRYLVKRTGEKVFLECVQDMDHENMFWYRQDPGLGLRLIYFSYDVKMKEKGDIPEGYSVSREKKERFSLILESASTNQTSMYLCASSRPGTGGNTIYFGEGSWLTVV.

Turning to this clone: At one of its ends the junction is not consistent with the germline gene, which may arise from a read error. The chain couples TRBV5-6 to TRBJ1-5, with a possible D match to TRBD1 (5 bases). This CDR3 has 15 residues. CDR1 SGHDT and CDR2 YYEEEE come from the germline V gene. The CDR3 reads CASSLGRRPYQPQHF. CDR3 coding DNA: TGTGCCAGCAGTTTGGGACGGCGGCCCTATCAGCCCCAGCATTTT.

The chain carries TRBV14 and TRBJ1-2; 11 bases are shared with TRBD1. CDR1 is SGHDN, CDR2 FVKESK, per germline. The CDR3 has 15 amino acids. Trimming removed 4 bases from V and 4 bases from J; junction bases left unmatched: 5. CDR3 DNA sequence: TGTGCCAGCAGCCCCGGGACAGGGGGTATCTATGGCTACACCTTC. Protein sequence: CASSPGTGGIYGYTF.

V and J are TRBV7-9 and TRBJ2-2; 8 bases agree with TRBD2. This CDR3 has 17 residues. With 4 bases clipped from V and 4 bases from J, the junction kept 11 bases outside the gene matches. The V gene's germline CDR1 is SEHNR and CDR2 FQNEAQ (reference sequence). CDR3 protein: CASSSGGAGAGTGELFF. The CDR3, as DNA: TGTGCCAGCAGCTCAGGCGGAGCGGGAGCAGGCACCGGGGAGCTGTTTTTT.

The CDR3 sequence: CASSYSLAGVGDTQYF. The DNA for the CDR3 is TGTGCCAGCAGTTATTCCTTAGCGGGAGTGGGAGATACGCAGTATTTT. This chain connects TRBV6-5 to TRBJ2-3; 9 bases fit TRBD2. This CDR3 is built from 16 residues. J was trimmed by 5 bases and V by 3 bases; bases with no gene match: 9. Germline CDR1 and CDR2: MNHEY and SVGAGI.

J is TRBJ2-7 and V is TRBV5-6, with a weak D call TRBD1 (5 bases). V lost 3 bases to trimming and J lost 1 base, with 14 bases between them. This CDR3 has 15 amino acids. Germline V gene lookup returns CDR1 SGHDT and CDR2 YYEEEE. The CDR3 nucleotides read TGTGCCAGCAGCTCAGGGAAACTTTGGTCCTACGAGCAGTACTTC. Its protein is CASSSGKLWSYEQYF.

The chain joins TRBV7-9 to TRBJ2-3; D may correspond to TRBD1 or TRBD2 (5 bases each). The CDR3 is 16 residues long. V lost 2 bases and J lost 2, with 14 bases in between. The germline gives CDR1 SEHNR, CDR2 FQNEAQ (reference sequence). The CDR3 DNA reads TGTGCCAGCAGCTTAAGCCCCGGGGCCCTCACAGATACGCAGTATTTT. It translates to CASSLSPGALTDTQYF.

V gene TRBV5-1 combines with J gene TRBJ2-7; TRBD1 matches 7 bases. This CDR3 is built from 17 residues. CDR1 is SGHRS and CDR2 is YFSETQ in the germline V gene. V was clipped by 4 bases and J by 1 base; unmatched bases: 14. CDR3 sequence reads: CASSISSTGSLSYEQYF. The CDR3, as DNA: TGCGCCAGCAGCATATCCTCGACAGGGTCTTTATCCTACGAGCAGTACTTC.

The J gene is TRBJ1-5, the V gene TRBV18; maybe TRBD1 (6 bases). The CDR3 contains 14 residues. V was cut by 2 bases and J by 4 bases, with 9 bases left in between. Germline V gene lookup returns CDR1 KGHSH and CDR2 LQKENI. The CDR3 sequence: CASSPFQGNQPQHF. The CDR3 coding sequence is TGTGCCAGCTCACCATTCCAGGGGAATCAGCCCCAGCATTTT. Based on the CDR3 plus reference TRBV18 and TRBJ1-5, the full variable domain is NAGVMQNPRHLVRRRGQEARLRCSPMKGHSHVYWYRQLPEEGLKFMVYLQKENIIDESGMPKERFSAEFPKEGPSILRIQQVVRGDSAAYFCASSPFQGNQPQHFGDGTRLSIL.

The V call is TRBV7-6, the J call TRBJ2-5, with TRBD1 as a possible D gene (5 bases). Germline loops: CDR1 SGHVS, CDR2 FNYEAQ. CDR3 length: 15 residues. V lost 1 base to trimming and J lost 5 bases, with 14 bases between them. The CDR3 spells CASSLVDNPYETQYF. CDR3 DNA: TGTGCCAGCAGCTTAGTGGACAACCCCTACGAGACCCAGTACTTC.

Concerning this clone itself: The junction departs from germline at one end; a sequencing error may be responsible. The chain employs TRBV30 and TRBJ2-7, with D possibly matching TRBD1 (6 bases). Germline CDR1 reads GTSNPN; CDR2 reads SVGIG (reference sequence). The CDR3 is 11 amino acids. CDR3: CAWSKDSGSLF. The DNA of the CDR3 is TGTGCCTGGTCGAAGGACAGTGGATCGCTCTTC.

The genes are TRBV5-1 and TRBJ2-1, with TRBD2 as a possible D gene (5 bases). V was shortened by 0 bases and J by 13 bases, with 23 bases between the two germline ends. The CDR3 totals 16 residues. Looked up from germline, CDR1 is SGHRS and CDR2 is YFSETQ. The CDR3 is CASSLGSVGERSFQFF. CDR3 coding DNA: TGCGCCAGCAGCTTGGGGTCGGTAGGCGAGCGGAGCTTTCAGTTCTTC.